A single sample is the source of the 12 T cell receptor beta chains below, sequenced in a study of OX40 agonist ivuxolimab in advanced cancers. The data were produced by immunoSEQ multiplex PCR, yet TCRdb's version contains in-frame clones alone and is incomplete. The sample has over 20,000 clones, about 77% seen once. Specimen: CD4+ or CD8+ T cells sorted from blood, collected in a trial of the OX40 agonist ivuxolimab. Every receptor here comes from an adult with an advanced solid tumor such as melanoma, head and neck, liver or kidney cancer.

The gene calls are TRBV7-6 and TRBJ2-1; 10 nucleotides line up with TRBD2. V was clipped by 1 base and J by 4 bases; unmatched bases: 10. The CDR3 extends over 18 amino acids. From germline, CDR1 is SGHVS and CDR2 FNYEAQ. CDR3 coding DNA: TGTGCCAGCAGCTTAGTGAGGCTAGCGGGAGTACCATACAATGAGCAGTTCTTC. Its protein is CASSLVRLAGVPYNEQFF.

V gene TRBV28 combines with J gene TRBJ2-7; 8 positions agree with TRBD1. Germline CDR1 MDHEN, CDR2 SYDVKM. The CDR3 runs to 15 residues. Losses at the gene ends were 7 bases for V and 5 bases for J; bases not matched to a gene: 13. DNA for the CDR3: TGTGCCAGCACCCTCGGTGGCAGGGGGCGGAACGAGCAGTACTTC. This codes for CASTLGGRGRNEQYF.

V gene TRBV20-1 combines with J gene TRBJ1-1; D may be TRBD1 (5 bases). The germline CDR1 and CDR2 sequences are DFQATT and SNEGSKA (reference sequence). The CDR3 totals 11 residues. The CDR3 DNA is TGCAGGGGGCCGGGGCACACTGAAGCTTTCTTT. It encodes CRGPGHTEAFF.

V gene TRBV14 combines with J gene TRBJ2-2; D is unresolved. Germline assignment: CDR1 SGHDN and CDR2 FVKESK. This CDR3 spans 16 amino acids. V lost 1 base to trimming and J lost 0 bases, with 9 bases between them. The CDR3 DNA reads as TGTGCCAGCAGCCAAGTGTCTGCTACGAACACCGGGGAGCTGTTTTTT. Protein sequence: CASSQVSATNTGELFF.

The V call is TRBV5-6, the J call TRBJ2-7, with D possibly called TRBD1 or TRBD2 (6 bases each). The CDR3 runs 14 residues. Trimming took off 4 bases at V and 6 bases at J, with 17 bases between the two ends. In germline, CDR1 is SGHDT, CDR2 YYEEEE. As DNA, the CDR3 is TGTGCCAGCAGCCCCGGAGGGGGTCTAAGCGAGCAGTACTTC. It yields the protein CASSPGGGLSEQYF.

The chain recombines TRBV7-3 with TRBJ2-1; D is unclear. This CDR3 is built from 13 residues. Germline CDR1 reads SGHTA; CDR2 reads FQGTGA. V lost 5 bases to trimming and J lost 0 bases, with 5 bases between them. The chain's CDR3 is CASSEGSYNEQFF. As DNA, the CDR3 is TGTGCCAGCAGCGAAGGCTCCTACAATGAGCAGTTCTTC.

The chain employs TRBV9 and TRBJ2-5; D is possibly TRBD2 (6 bases). Germline loops: CDR1 SGDLS, CDR2 YYNGEE. Trimming took off 3 bases at V and 1 base at J, with 10 bases between the two ends. The CDR3 is 14 residues long. CDR3 region: CASSAGTGQETQYF. The DNA for the CDR3 is TGTGCCAGCAGCGCCGGGACTGGCCAAGAGACCCAGTACTTC.

This clone has just a few counts. The chain carries TRBV15 and TRBJ1-5; D is undetermined. V was cut by 0 bases and J by 5 bases, with 8 bases left in between. The CDR3 is 14 residues long. The V gene's germline CDR1 is LNHNV and CDR2 YYDKDF (reference sequence). The CDR3 reads CATSRERIDQPQHF. CDR3 bases: TGTGCCACCAGCAGAGAAAGAATAGATCAGCCCCAGCATTTT.

The rearrangement links TRBV7-2 to TRBJ2-1; the match to TRBD2 covers 7 bases. Germline CDR1 reads SGHTA; CDR2 reads FQGNSA. Trimming at V came to 1 base and at J to 1 base, leaving 10 bases not matched to a gene. The CDR3 contains 18 residues. CDR3 coding DNA: TGTGCCAGCAGCTTAGTTATGGGTGGTAGCGGGTCCTACAATGAGCAGTTCTTC. Amino acid sequence: CASSLVMGGSGSYNEQFF.

The chain is built from TRBV27 and TRBJ2-5; D is undetermined. CDR1 and CDR2 from the germline V gene are MNHEY and SMNVEV (reference sequence). V was pared by 6 bases and J by 5 bases, with 10 bases between. The CDR3 contains 12 residues. In nucleotides, the CDR3 is TGTGCCAGCAGCCCGGAAGGGGAGACCCAGTACTTC. It is translated as CASSPEGETQYF.

The chain recombines TRBV4-1 with TRBJ1-4; TRBD1 is a possible D gene (6 bases). V lost 10 bases and J lost 0, with 9 bases in between. Germline CDR1 MGHRA, CDR2 YSYEKL. This CDR3 contains 13 residues. The CDR3 nucleotides read TGCGCCACGACAGGTACAACTAATGAAAAACTGTTTTTT. It specifies CATTGTTNEKLFF.

The chain uses TRBV5-5 and TRBJ1-1; D gene ambiguous. The CDR3 runs to 14 residues. Germline values: CDR1 SGHKS, CDR2 YYEKEE (reference sequence). Trimming took off 4 bases at V and 2 bases at J, with 12 bases between the two ends. CDR3 sequence reads: CASSLDGTNTEAFF. CDR3 DNA: TGTGCCAGCAGCCTTGACGGCACCAACACTGAAGCTTTCTTT.